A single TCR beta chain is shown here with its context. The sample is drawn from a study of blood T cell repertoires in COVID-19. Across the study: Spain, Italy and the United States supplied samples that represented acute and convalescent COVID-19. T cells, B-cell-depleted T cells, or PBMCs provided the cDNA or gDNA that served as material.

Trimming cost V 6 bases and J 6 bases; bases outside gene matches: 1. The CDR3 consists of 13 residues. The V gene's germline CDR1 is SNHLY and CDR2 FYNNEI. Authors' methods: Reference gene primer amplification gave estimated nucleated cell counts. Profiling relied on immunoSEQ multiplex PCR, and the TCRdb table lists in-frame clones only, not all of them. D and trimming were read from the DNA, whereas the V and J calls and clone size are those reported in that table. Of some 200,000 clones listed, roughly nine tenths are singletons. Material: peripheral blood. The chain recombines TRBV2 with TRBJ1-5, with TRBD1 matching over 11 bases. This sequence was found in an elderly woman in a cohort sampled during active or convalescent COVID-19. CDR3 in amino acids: CASRGQGVQPQHF. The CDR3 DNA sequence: TGTGCCAGCAGGGGACAGGGGGTTCAGCCCCAGCATTTT.